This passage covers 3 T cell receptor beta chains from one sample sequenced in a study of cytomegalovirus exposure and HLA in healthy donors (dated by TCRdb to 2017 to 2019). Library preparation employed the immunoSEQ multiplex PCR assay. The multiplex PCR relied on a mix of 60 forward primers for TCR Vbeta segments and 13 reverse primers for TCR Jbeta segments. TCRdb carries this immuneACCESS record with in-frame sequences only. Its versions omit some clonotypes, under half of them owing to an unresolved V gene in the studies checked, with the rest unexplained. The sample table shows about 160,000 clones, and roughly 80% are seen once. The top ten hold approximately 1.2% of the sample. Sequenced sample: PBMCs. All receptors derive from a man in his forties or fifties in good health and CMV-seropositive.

CDR3 bases: TGTGCCAGCAGCCAAGGGGCCTATGGCTACACCTTC. Its translation: CASSQGAYGYTF. V is TRBV14 and J is TRBJ1-2; D is ambiguous. Germline lookup yields CDR1 SGHDN and CDR2 FVKESK. Trimming removed 1 base from V and 4 bases from J, with 4 bases in between. There are 12 residues in the CDR3.

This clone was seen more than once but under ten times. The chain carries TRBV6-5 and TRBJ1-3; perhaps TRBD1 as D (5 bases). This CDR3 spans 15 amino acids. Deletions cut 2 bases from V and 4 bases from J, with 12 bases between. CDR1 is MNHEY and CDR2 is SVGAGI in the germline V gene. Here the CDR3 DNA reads TGTGCCAGCAGTTACAGCCCCCAGGGAGGAAACACCATATATTTT. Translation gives CASSYSPQGGNTIYF.

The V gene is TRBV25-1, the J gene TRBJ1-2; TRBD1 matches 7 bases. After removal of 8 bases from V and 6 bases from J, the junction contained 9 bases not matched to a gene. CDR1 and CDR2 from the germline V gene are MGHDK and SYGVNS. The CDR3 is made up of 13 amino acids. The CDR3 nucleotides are TGTGCCAGCTTTAGGGGGCACGGAGATGGCTACACCTTC. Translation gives CASFRGHGDGYTF.